Below are 10 T cell receptor beta chains sequenced from a single sample in a study of tumor-infiltrating lymphocytes in oesophageal squamous cell carcinoma. TCRdb used MiXCR to reprocess the PCR reads, holding one entry per CDR3 protein. The table includes 9,000 or so distinct CDR3 sequences, less than 75% detected once. Source material: esophageal tumor tissue. The receptors stem from a female donor with esophageal squamous cell carcinoma.

This clonotype is deemed medium-sized. The rearrangement links TRBV7-9 to TRBJ2-7; D ambiguous. The CDR3 is 14 residues long. Trimming stripped 1 base from V and 5 bases from J, with 12 bases between. In germline, CDR1 is SEHNR, CDR2 FQNEAQ (reference sequence). The CDR3 nucleotides read TGTGCCAGCAGCTTAGGGCTCACCCCGGACGAGCAGTACTTC. Its translation: CASSLGLTPDEQYF.

This chain uses TRBV11-2 with TRBJ2-5, with 9 bases aligning to TRBD2. The CDR3 contains 14 residues. The V and J ends lost 2 bases and 7 bases, in that order; junction bases with no gene match: 5. CDR1 SGHAT and CDR2 FQNNGV come from the germline V gene. The CDR3 region is CASSLSPAGGTQYF. Written as DNA, the CDR3 is TGTGCCAGCAGCTTATCCCCAGCGGGAGGGACCCAGTACTTC.

The chain joins TRBV7-3 to TRBJ2-5; 8 bases align to TRBD2. The better agreement between TRBJ2-1 and the DNA end casts doubt on the J call. There are 15 residues in the CDR3. From germline, CDR1 is SGHTA and CDR2 FQGTGA. The CDR3 nucleotides are TGTGCCAGCAGGTTAGCGGGGTCCACCTACAATGAGCAGTTCTTC. Amino acids: CASRLAGSTYNEQFF.

The J gene is TRBJ2-4, the V gene TRBV7-6, with 9 nucleotides matching TRBD1. The tail of the sequence fits TRBJ2-1 better, so the J call may be wrong. The CDR3 consists of 15 residues. From germline, CDR1 is SGHVS and CDR2 FNYEAQ. The CDR3 nucleotides are TGTGCCAGCAGCCCAACCCGGGACAGGGTGGGTGAGCAGTTCTTC. This codes for CASSPTRDRVGEQFF.

About this clonotype: At one boundary the junction diverges from the germline segment, which might be a read error. V gene TRBV7-6 combines with J gene TRBJ2-3, with TRBD2 matching 10 bases. This CDR3 has 15 residues. Germline V gene sequence: CDR1 SGHVS, CDR2 FNYEAQ. The CDR3 DNA is TGTGCTAGCAGCCCAACTAGCGGGAAAACAGATACGCAGTATTTT. It is translated as CASSPTSGKTDTQYF.

This chain joins TRBV6-1 and TRBJ1-1; TRBD1 matches 7 bases. With V trimmed by 6 bases and J by 1 base, 8 bases remained unmatched. This CDR3 has 15 amino acids. Germline V gene data show CDR1 as MNHNS and CDR2 as SASEGT. CDR3 DNA sequence: TGTGCCAGCAGGAAGGGACAGCCAGAGAACACTGAAGCTTTCTTT. It yields the protein CASRKGQPENTEAFF.

This clonotype appeared a single time. The chain combines TRBV11-3 with TRBJ2-3; 7 nucleotides match TRBD1. CDR3 size: 14 residues. Per germline, CDR1 SGHNT and CDR2 YENEEA. Germline trimming cut 5 bases from V and 4 bases from J; bases unmatched to any gene: 6. The CDR3 DNA reads as TGTGCCAGCAGCACGCGACAGGGCCCAGATACGCAGTATTTT. As protein: CASSTRQGPDTQYF.

J is TRBJ2-5 and V is TRBV7-6; 11 nucleotides match TRBD1. Germline CDR1 SGHVS, CDR2 FNYEAQ. J lost 5 bases, V lost 5 bases, and 10 bases had no gene match. The CDR3 consists of 16 residues. The CDR3 spells CASSPGTGGLRETQYF. The CDR3 DNA follows: TGTGCCAGCAGCCCCGGGACAGGGGGACTGAGGGAGACCCAGTACTTC.

The V and J genes are TRBV24-1 and TRBJ2-1, with D unresolved. The J call is uncertain, as TRBJ2-7 better fits the DNA end. This CDR3 spans 11 amino acids. CDR1 KGHDR and CDR2 SFDVKD come from the germline V gene. Written as DNA, the CDR3 is TGTGCCACCAGTGATTTATACGAGCAGTACTTC. This codes for CATSDLYEQYF.

This CDR3 is CASSQVMGYTF. The CDR3 bases are TGTGCCAGCAGCCAGGTCATGGGCTACACCTTC. The chain uses TRBV12-3 or TRBV12-4 and TRBJ1-2; the D is unclear. This CDR3 is built from 11 residues. V was pared by 6 bases and J by 8 bases, with 10 bases between.